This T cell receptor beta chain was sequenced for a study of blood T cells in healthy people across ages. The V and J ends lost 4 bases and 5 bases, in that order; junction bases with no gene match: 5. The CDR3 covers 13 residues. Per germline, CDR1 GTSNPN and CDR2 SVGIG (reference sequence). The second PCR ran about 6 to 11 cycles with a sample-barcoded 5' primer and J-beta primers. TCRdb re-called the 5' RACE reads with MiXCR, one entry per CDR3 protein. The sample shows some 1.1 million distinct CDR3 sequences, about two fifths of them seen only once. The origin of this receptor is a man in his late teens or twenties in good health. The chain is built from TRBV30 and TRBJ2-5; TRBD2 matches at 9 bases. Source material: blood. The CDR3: CAWTQSGGETQYF. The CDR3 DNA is TGTGCCTGGACCCAGAGCGGGGGGGAGACCCAGTACTTC.